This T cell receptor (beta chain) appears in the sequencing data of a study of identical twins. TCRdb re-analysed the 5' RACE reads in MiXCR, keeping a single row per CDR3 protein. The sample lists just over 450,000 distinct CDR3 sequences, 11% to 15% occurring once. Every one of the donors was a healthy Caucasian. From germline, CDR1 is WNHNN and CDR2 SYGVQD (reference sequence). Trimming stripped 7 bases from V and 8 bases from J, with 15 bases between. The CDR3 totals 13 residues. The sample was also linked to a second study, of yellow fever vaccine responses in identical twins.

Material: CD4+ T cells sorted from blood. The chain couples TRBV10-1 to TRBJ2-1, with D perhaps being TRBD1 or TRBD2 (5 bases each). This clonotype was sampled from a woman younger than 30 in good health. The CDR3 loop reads CASTGTLRDEQFF. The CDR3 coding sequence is TGCGCCAGCACCGGGACCCTTAGAGATGAGCAGTTCTTC.